The clone carrying this TCR beta chain was seen a handful of times. Its specificity is not known. The data were taken from a study of response to subunit inactivated influenza vaccine. Notes on the study in general: Few additional T cells are recruited per seasonal influenza vaccination, authors suggested.

TCRdb passed the RT-PCR reads through MiXCR, listing each CDR3 protein once. This table has 600,000 to 850,000 distinct CDR3 sequences, 14% appearing once. This clonotype originated in a man aged 50-59 years who received an inactivated influenza vaccine. The material sequenced was PBMCs from blood, taken less than 15 days before vaccination.

Here the CDR3 reads CASSSRFRTGTDTQYF. The CDR3 DNA reads as TGTGCCAGCAGTTCCCGTTTCAGGACCGGCACAGATACGCAGTATTTT. V is TRBV28 and J is TRBJ2-3; D remains ambiguous. Germline lookup yields CDR1 MDHEN and CDR2 SYDVKM. The length of the CDR3 is 16 residues. V was shortened by 4 bases and J by 1 base, with 15 bases between the two germline ends.